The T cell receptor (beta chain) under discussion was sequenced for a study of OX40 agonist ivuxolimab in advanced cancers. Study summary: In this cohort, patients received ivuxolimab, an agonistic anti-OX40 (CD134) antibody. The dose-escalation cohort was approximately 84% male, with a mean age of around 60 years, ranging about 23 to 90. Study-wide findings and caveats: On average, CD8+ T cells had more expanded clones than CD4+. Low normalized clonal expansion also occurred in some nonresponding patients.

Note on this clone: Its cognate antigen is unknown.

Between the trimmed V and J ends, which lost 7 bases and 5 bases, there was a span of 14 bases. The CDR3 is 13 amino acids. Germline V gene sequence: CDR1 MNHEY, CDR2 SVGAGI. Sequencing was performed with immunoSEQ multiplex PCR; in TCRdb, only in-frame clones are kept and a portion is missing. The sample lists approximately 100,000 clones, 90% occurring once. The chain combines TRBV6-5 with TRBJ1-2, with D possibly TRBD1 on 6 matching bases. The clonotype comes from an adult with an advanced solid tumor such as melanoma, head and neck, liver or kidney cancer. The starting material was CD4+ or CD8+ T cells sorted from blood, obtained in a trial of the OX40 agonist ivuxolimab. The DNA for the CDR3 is TGTGCCAGCACTGGGGGGGCAGGGTATGGCTACACCTTC. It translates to CASTGGAGYGYTF.